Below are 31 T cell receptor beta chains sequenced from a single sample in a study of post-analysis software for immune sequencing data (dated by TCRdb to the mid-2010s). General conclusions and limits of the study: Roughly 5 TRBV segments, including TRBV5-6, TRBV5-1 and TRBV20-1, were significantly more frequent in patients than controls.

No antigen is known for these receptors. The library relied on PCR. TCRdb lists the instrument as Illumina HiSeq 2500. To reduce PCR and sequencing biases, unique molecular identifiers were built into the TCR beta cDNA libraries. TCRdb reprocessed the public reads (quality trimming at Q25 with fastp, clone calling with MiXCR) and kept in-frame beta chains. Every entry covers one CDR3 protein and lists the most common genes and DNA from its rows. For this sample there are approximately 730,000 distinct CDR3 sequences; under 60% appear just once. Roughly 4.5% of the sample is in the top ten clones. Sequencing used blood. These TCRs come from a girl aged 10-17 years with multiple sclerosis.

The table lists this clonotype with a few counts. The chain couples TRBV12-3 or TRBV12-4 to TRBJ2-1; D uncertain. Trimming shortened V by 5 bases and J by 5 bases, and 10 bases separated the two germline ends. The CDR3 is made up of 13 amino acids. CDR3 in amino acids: CASSPWADNEQFF. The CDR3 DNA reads TGTGCCAGCAGTCCTTGGGCCGACAATGAGCAGTTCTTC.

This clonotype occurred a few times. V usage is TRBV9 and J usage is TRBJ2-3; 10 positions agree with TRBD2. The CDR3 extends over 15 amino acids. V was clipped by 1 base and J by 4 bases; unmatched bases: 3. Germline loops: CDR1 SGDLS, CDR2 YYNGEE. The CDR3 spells CASSVTSGKSDTQYF. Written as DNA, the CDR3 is TGTGCCAGCAGCGTAACTAGCGGGAAATCAGATACGCAGTATTTT.

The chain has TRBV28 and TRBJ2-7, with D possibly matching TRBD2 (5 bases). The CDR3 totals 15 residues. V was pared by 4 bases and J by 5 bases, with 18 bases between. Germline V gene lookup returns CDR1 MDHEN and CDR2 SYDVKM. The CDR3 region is CASSSPVGSTHEQYF. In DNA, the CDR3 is TGTGCCAGCAGTTCCCCGGTTGGGAGCACCCACGAGCAGTACTTC. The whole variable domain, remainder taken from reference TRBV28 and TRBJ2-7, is DVKVTQSSRYLVKRTGEKVFLECVQDMDHENMFWYRQDPGLGLRLIYFSYDVKMKEKGDIPEGYSVSREKKERFSLILESASTNQTSMYLCASSSPVGSTHEQYFGPGTRLTVT.

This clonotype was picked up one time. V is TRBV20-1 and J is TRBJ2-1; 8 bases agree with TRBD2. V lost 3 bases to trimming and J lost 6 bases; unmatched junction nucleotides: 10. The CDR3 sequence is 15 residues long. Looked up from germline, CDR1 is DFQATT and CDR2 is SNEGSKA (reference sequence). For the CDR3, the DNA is TGCAGTGCTAGCCTCCCGGCTAGCGGGTCCAATGAGCAGTTCTTC. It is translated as CSASLPASGSNEQFF.

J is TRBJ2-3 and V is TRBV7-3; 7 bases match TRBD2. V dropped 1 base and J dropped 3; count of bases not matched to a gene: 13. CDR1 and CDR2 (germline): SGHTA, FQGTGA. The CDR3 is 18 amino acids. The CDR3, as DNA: TGTGCCAGCAGCTTAAAGGGTGCTCCGGGAGGTGGGACAGATACGCAGTATTTT. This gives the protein CASSLKGAPGGGTDTQYF. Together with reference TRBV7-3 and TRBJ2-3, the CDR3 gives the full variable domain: GAGVSQTPSNKVTEKGKYVELRCDPISGHTALYWYRQSLGQGPEFLIYFQGTGAADDSGLPNDRFFAVRPEGSVSTLKIQRTERGDSAVYLCASSLKGAPGGGTDTQYFGPGTRLTVL.

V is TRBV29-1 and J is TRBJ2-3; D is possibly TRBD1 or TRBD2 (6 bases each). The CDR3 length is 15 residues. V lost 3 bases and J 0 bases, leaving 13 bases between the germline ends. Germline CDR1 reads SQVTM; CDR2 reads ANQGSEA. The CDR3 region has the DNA TGCAGCGTTGATTTCGGGGGCTTTAGCACAGATACGCAGTATTTT. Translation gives CSVDFGGFSTDTQYF.

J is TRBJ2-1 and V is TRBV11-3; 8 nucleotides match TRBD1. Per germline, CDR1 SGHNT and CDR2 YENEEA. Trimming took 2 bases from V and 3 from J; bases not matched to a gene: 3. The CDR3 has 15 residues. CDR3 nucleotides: TGTGCCAGCAGCTTATACGGACAGGGCTACAATGAGCAGTTCTTC. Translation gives CASSLYGQGYNEQFF. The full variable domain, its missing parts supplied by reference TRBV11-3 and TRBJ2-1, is EAGVVQSPRYKIIEKKQPVAFWCNPISGHNTLYWYLQNLGQGPELLIRYENEEAVDDSQLPKDRFSAERLKGVDSTLKIQPAELGDSAVYLCASSLYGQGYNEQFFGPGTRLTVL.

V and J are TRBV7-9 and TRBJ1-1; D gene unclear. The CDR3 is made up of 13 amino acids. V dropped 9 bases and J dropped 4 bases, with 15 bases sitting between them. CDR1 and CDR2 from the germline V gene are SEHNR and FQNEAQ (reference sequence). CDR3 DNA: TGTGCCAGTCAAAGGGTGACGGGCACTGAAGCTTTCTTT. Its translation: CASQRVTGTEAFF. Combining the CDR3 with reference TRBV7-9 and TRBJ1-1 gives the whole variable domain DTGVSQNPRHKITKRGQNVTFRCDPISEHNRLYWYRQTLGQGPEFLTYFQNEAQLEKSRLLSDRFSAERPKGSFSTLEIQRTEQGDSAMYLCASQRVTGTEAFFGQGTRLTVV.

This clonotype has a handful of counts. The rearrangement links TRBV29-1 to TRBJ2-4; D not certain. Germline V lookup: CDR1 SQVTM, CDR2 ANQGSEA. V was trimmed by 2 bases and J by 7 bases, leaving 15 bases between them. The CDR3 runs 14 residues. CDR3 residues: CSVEIPRAVNIQYF. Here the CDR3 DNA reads TGCAGCGTTGAAATTCCCCGAGCAGTTAACATTCAGTACTTC.

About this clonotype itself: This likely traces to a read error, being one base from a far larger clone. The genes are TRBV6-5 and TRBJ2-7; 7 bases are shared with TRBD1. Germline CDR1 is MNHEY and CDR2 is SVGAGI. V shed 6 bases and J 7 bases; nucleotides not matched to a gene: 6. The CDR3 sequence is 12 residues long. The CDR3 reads CASSRTGEEQYF. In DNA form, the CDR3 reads TGTGCCAGCAGCCGTACAGGGGAGGAGCAGTACTTC.

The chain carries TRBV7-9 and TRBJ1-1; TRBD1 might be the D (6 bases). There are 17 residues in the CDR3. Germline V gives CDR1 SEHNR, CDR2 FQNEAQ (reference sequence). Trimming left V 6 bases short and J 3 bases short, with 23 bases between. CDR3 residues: CASSPSDRTYADTEAFF. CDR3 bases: TGTGCCAGCAGTCCCTCCGACAGGACTTATGCGGACACTGAAGCTTTCTTT.

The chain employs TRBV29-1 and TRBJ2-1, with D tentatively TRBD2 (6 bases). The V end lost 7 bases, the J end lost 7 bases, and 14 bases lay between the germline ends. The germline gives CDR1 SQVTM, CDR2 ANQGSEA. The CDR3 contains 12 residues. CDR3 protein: CSAGHGGNEQFF. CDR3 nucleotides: TGCAGCGCAGGCCATGGGGGGAATGAGCAGTTCTTC.

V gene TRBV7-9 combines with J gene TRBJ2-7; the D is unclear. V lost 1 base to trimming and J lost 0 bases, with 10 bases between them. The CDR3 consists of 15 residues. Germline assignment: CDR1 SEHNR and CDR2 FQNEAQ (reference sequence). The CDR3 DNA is TGTGCCAGCAGCTTAGATACGAGTGCCTCCTACGAGCAGTACTTC. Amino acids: CASSLDTSASYEQYF.

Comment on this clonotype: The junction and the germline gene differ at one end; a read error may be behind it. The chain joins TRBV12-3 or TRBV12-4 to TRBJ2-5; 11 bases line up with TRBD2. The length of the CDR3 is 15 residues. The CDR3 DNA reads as TGTGCCAGCAGAGAAAGACTAGCGGGACAAGAGACTCAGTACTTC. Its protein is CASRERLAGQETQYF.

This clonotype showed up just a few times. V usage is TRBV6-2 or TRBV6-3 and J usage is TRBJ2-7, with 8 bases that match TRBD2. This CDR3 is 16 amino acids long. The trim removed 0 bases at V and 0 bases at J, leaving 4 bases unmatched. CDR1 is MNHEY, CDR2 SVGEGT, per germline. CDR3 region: CASSYSLAGPSYEQYF. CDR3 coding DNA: TGTGCCAGCAGTTACTCGCTAGCGGGCCCCTCCTACGAGCAGTACTTC.

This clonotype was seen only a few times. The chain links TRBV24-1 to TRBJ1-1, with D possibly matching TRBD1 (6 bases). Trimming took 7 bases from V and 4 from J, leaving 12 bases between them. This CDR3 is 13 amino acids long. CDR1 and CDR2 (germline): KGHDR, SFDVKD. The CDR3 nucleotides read TGTGCCACCAGCACAGGGCTATCCACTGAAGCTTTCTTT. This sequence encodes CATSTGLSTEAFF.

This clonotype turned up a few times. In nucleotides, the CDR3 is TGCGCCAGCAGCTTGGCGGTCGGGATTGGCACAGATACGCAGTATTTT. This translates into CASSLAVGIGTDTQYF. This sequence joins TRBV5-1 and TRBJ2-3; D is possibly TRBD2 (5 bases). CDR1 is SGHRS, CDR2 YFSETQ, per germline. The germline V and J ends were trimmed by 0 bases and 1 base, with 12 bases remaining between them. This CDR3 spans 16 amino acids.

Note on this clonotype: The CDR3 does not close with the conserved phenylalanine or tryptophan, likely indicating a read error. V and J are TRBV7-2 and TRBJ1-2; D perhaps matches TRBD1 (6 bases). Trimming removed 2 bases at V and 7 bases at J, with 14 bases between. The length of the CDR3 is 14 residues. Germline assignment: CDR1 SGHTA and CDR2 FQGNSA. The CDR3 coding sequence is TGTGCCAGCAGCTTACGCCAGGGAGGGGGTGGCTACACCTTA. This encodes CASSLRQGGGGYTL.

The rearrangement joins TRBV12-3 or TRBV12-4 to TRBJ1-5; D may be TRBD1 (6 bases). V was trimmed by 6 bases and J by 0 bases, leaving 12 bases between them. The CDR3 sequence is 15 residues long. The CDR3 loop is CASSPDRNSNQPQHF. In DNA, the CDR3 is TGTGCCAGCAGCCCCGACAGGAATAGCAATCAGCCCCAGCATTTT.

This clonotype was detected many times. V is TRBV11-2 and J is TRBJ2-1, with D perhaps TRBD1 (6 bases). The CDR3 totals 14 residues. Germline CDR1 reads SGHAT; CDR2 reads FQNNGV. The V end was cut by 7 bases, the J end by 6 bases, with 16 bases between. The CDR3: CASMNPGVRNEQFF. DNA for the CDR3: TGTGCCAGCATGAACCCAGGGGTGCGCAATGAGCAGTTCTTC. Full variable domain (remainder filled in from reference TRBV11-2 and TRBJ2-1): EAGVAQSPRYKIIEKRQSVAFWCNPISGHATLYWYQQILGQGPKLLIQFQNNGVVDDSQLPKDRFSAERLKGVDSTLKIQPAKLEDSAVYLCASMNPGVRNEQFFGPGTRLTVL.

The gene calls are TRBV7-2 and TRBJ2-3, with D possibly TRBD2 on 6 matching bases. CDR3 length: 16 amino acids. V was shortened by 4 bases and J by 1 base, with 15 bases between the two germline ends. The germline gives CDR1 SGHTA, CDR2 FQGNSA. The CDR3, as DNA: TGTGCCAGCAGCTCAGCAGGTAGCGGACGCACAGATACGCAGTATTTT. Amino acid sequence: CASSSAGSGRTDTQYF.

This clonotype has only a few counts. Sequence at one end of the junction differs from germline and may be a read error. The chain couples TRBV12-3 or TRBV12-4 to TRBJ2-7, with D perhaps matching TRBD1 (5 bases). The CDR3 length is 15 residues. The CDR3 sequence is CACSPQWTINDEQYF. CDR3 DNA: TGTGCCTGCAGTCCTCAATGGACAATCAACGACGAGCAGTACTTC.

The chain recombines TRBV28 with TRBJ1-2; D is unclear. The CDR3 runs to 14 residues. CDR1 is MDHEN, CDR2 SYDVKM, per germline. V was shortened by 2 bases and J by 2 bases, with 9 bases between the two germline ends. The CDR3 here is CASSLGSVNYGYTF. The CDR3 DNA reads TGTGCCAGCAGTTTAGGGTCCGTAAACTATGGCTACACCTTC.

The CDR3 region is CSARDQQGSYEQYF. The CDR3 DNA is TGCAGTGCTAGAGATCAGCAGGGTTCGTACGAGCAGTACTTC. The rearrangement links TRBV20-1 to TRBJ2-7, with a weak D call TRBD1 (5 bases). Germline V gene sequence: CDR1 DFQATT, CDR2 SNEGSKA (reference sequence). Trimming shortened V by 0 bases and J by 4 bases, and 13 bases separated the two germline ends. There are 14 residues in the CDR3.

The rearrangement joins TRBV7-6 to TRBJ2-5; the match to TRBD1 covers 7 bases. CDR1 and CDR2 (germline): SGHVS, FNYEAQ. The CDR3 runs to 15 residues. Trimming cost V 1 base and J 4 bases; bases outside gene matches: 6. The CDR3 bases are TGTGCCAGCAGCTTAGGTCTGCGACAGGGAGAGACCCAGTACTTC. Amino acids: CASSLGLRQGETQYF.

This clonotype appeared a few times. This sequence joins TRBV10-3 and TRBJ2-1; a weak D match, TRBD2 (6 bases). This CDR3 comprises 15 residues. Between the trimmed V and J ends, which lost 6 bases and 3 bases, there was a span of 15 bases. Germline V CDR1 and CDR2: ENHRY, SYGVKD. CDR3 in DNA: TGTGCCATCAGGGCGGAGGGCCACCTCTACAATGAGCAGTTCTTC. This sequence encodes CAIRAEGHLYNEQFF.

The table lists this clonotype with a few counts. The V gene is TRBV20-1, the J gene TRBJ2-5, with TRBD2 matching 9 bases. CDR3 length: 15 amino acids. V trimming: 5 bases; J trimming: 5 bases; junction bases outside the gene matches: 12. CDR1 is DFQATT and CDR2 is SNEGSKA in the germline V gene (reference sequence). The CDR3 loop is CSASRVREGRETQYF. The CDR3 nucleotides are TGCAGTGCTTCTAGGGTGCGGGAGGGCCGGGAGACCCAGTACTTC.

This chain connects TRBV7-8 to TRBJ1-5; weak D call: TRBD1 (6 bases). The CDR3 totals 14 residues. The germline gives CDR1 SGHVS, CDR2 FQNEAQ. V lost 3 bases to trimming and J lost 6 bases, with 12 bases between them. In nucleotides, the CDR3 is TGTGCCAGCAGCTTGTCTCAGGGGAGTCAGCCCCAGCATTTT. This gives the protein CASSLSQGSQPQHF. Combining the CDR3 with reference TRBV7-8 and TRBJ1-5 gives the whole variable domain GAGVSQSPRYKVAKRGQDVALRCDPISGHVSLFWYQQALGQGPEFLTYFQNEAQLDKSGLPSDRFFAERPEGSVSTLKIQRTQQEDSAVYLCASSLSQGSQPQHFGDGTRLSIL.

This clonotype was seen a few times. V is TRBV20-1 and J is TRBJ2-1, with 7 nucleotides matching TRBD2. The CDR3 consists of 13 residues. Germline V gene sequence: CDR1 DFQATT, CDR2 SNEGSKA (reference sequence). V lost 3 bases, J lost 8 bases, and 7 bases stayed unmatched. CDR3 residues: CSARTSLNDEQFF. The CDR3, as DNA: TGCAGTGCTAGGACTAGCCTCAACGATGAGCAGTTCTTC.

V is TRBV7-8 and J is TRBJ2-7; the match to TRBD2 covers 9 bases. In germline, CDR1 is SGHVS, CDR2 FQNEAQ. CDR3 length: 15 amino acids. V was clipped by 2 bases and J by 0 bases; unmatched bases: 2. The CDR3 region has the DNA TGTGCCAGCAGCTTACAGCGGGAGGTCTCCTACGAGCAGTACTTC. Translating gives CASSLQREVSYEQYF.

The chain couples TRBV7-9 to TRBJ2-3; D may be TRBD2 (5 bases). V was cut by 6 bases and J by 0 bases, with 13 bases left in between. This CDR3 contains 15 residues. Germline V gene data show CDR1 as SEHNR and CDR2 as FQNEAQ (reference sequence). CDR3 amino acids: CASSLAPLSTDTQYF. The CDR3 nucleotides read TGTGCCAGCAGTCTAGCCCCTTTGAGCACAGATACGCAGTATTTT. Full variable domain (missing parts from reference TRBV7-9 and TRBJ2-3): DTGVSQNPRHKITKRGQNVTFRCDPISEHNRLYWYRQTLGQGPEFLTYFQNEAQLEKSRLLSDRFSAERPKGSFSTLEIQRTEQGDSAMYLCASSLAPLSTDTQYFGPGTRLTVL.